One sample yielded the 5 T cell receptor beta chains listed below, sequenced in a study of control samples from healthy donors and cancer patients. Profiled with immunoSEQ multiplex PCR; TCRdb holds only in-frame clones, not every one. Of 40,000 to 55,000 clones listed, more than 85% are singletons. The specimen sequenced was PBMCs. The receptors shown here come from a middle-aged woman with head and neck cancer.

The CDR3: CASSDSWEADSPLHF. The CDR3 region has the DNA TGTGCCAGCAGTGACTCGTGGGAAGCGGATTCACCCCTCCACTTT. The chain uses TRBV6-4 and TRBJ1-6; D is undetermined. In germline, CDR1 is MRHNA, CDR2 SNTAGT. The CDR3 contains 15 residues. V dropped 0 bases and J dropped 8 bases, with 11 bases sitting between them.

The chain uses TRBV27 and TRBJ2-1; 11 bases line up with TRBD2. V dropped 6 bases and J dropped 10; count of bases not matched to a gene: 11. CDR1 is MNHEY and CDR2 is SMNVEV in the germline V gene (reference sequence). The CDR3 contains 15 residues. The CDR3 loop reads CASRPGLAGGREQFF. DNA for the CDR3: TGTGCCAGCAGACCGGGTCTAGCGGGAGGAAGGGAGCAGTTCTTC.

The chain joins TRBV14 to TRBJ1-2; no definite D call. This CDR3 is 14 amino acids long. CDR1 and CDR2 from the germline V gene are SGHDN and FVKESK. The V end lost 5 bases, the J end lost 8 bases, and 18 bases lay between the germline ends. The CDR3 sequence is CASSSLQPPEGYTF. CDR3 sequence (DNA): TGTGCCAGCAGCTCCCTACAGCCCCCTGAGGGCTACACCTTC.

The chain has TRBV2 and TRBJ2-7; D remains ambiguous. Trimming stripped 4 bases from V and 0 bases from J, with 13 bases between. CDR3 size: 15 residues. Germline V lookup: CDR1 SNHLY, CDR2 FYNNEI. This CDR3 is CASSVEGLISYEQYF. The CDR3 DNA follows: TGTGCCAGCAGTGTAGAAGGGCTGATCTCCTACGAGCAGTACTTC.

This chain uses TRBV18 with TRBJ2-5, with D possibly called TRBD1 or TRBD2 (5 bases each). This CDR3 spans 15 amino acids. V was clipped by 2 bases and J by 4 bases, with 14 bases between them. Germline V lookup: CDR1 KGHSH, CDR2 LQKENI. CDR3 loop: CASSPGIQGPETQYF. As DNA, the CDR3 is TGTGCCAGCTCACCAGGGATCCAGGGACCAGAGACCCAGTACTTC.